The following is a TCR beta chain sequence with its context. The antigen is unknown. Using immunoSEQ multiplex PCR, the repertoire was profiled, and TCRdb retains in-frame clones only, with some absent. Among hundreds of thousands of clones listed, approximately 79% were seen once. Into CD45RA+ naive and CD45RA-negative memory subsets, the CD4+ cells were split. This sample was included in a study of shared clonotypes between healthy human individuals. Study outcomes and limitations: What limited the represented genetic and exposure-history diversity was the small number of donors.

The V and J ends lost 7 bases and 0 bases respectively, with 13 bases between them. Germline V lookup: CDR1 MDHEN, CDR2 SYDVKM. This CDR3 has 15 residues. The chain combines TRBV28 with TRBJ1-3; a weak D match, TRBD1 (5 bases). This receptor was identified in a woman aged 25 to 39 in good health. Sequencing was carried out using memory CD4+ T cells sorted from blood. The subset was: CD45RA-negative fraction. CDR3: CASKMGRISGNTIYF. In DNA, the CDR3 is TGTGCCAGCAAAATGGGACGGATCTCTGGAAACACCATATATTTT.